A selection of T cell receptor beta chains follows, all from one sample in a study of T-cell reconstitution after alpha-beta-depleted transplantation in children. Each CDR3 protein is one row after TCRdb ran MiXCR on the PCR reads. This table has some 350,000 distinct CDR3 sequences, 10% appearing once. Sample: PBMCs from the stem cell graft donor, taken from the stem cell graft. These receptor sequences come from a human donor who donated a stem cell graft to a child with acute lymphoblastic leukemia. CDR3s include the opening cysteine and the closing phenylalanine or tryptophan. The size entry is marked missing in some rows and otherwise reads once, few, many or a size class.

CDR3 length	V gene	J gene	clone size	CDR3 protein
17	TRBV4-3	TRBJ2-6	-	CASSQETGGTGANVLTF
15	TRBV7-2	TRBJ2-1	few	CASSFGGGGYNEQFF
13	TRBV7-9	TRBJ2-2	-	CASRSRDPGELFF
18	TRBV24-1	TRBJ2-1	few	CATSDYETSGLKGDEQFF
16	TRBV5-1	TRBJ2-1	many	CASSLGLAGSYNEQFF
16	TRBV11-2	TRBJ2-3	few	CASSPPGQGAADTQYF
14	TRBV5-1	TRBJ1-6	many	CASSPDSQNSPLHF
14	TRBV20-1	TRBJ2-7	few	CSARETSGTDEQYF
14	TRBV7-2	TRBJ2-3	-	CASSLSTSGDTQYF
14	TRBV2	TRBJ2-1	-	CASDLRLADNEQFF
16	TRBV5-1	TRBJ2-1	many	CASSVGLAGLYNEQFF